The sequence of this T cell receptor beta chain was determined in a study of CD8 T cells in Susac syndrome (dated by TCRdb to the late 2010s). About the study as a whole: Of the Susac syndrome patients who were sequenced, eight or nine were in clinical remission while five or six had clinically active disease. At blood withdrawal, Susac syndrome patients were either therapy-naive, taking corticosteroids (in some cases with IVIg as well), or taking IVIg alone. The study used repertoire sequencing to test whether antigen drove CD8+ T cell activation and differentiation in Susac syndrome.

This clonotype was seen once. Its antigen is currently not known. No base-level quality is on record; no much larger clone is a single base apart. On its own, one read is weak support. Peripheral blood CD8+ and CD4+ T cells from healthy donors, Susac syndrome patients and multiple sclerosis patients were profiled using high-throughput TCR beta sequencing. The Susac syndrome patients fulfilled recently defined diagnostic criteria for definite or probable disease. Bulk CD8+ and CD4+ T cells were purified magnetically by negative isolation, whereas CD8+ TEMRA cells were enriched by FACS. Blood was drawn into EDTA tubes, processed within 24 hours, and PBMCs were isolated by density gradient centrifugation. PBMCs destined for TCR sequencing were cryopreserved in liquid nitrogen and later thawed in a 37 °C water bath. A purity of at least 90% was achieved for sorted or isolated CD4+, CD8+ and CD8+ TEMRA cells.

RNA was extracted using the RNeasy kit, and roughly 0.5 to 1 microgram was reverse transcribed with random hexamers. TCR beta CDR3 regions were amplified with the immunoSEQ multiplex PCR assay covering 54 Vbeta and 13 Jbeta segments. PCR amplification bias was corrected using a synthetic template baseline for primer optimization and computational correction. The original methods were these. Reads were assigned to V, D and J genes according to IMGT and analyzed in immunoSEQ Analyzer, with only productive sequences retained. To calculate clonality, Shannon entropy was normalized by log2 of the number of productive unique sequences and then subtracted from one. For each patient and control, public and private clones were evaluated among the 100 most prevalent clones. A clone was defined as Susac-specific if it was absent from the healthy and MS cohorts, from roughly 1,000 published viral clones and from other ImmuneACCESS disease sequences. Using fastp at Q25 and MiXCR, TCRdb reprocessed the public reads and kept productive beta chains. Entries are consolidated by CDR3 protein sequence, retaining the most common genes and DNA. The V and J calls, along with clone size, are taken from TCRdb and not from the paper's own processing. The sample table shows roughly 140,000 distinct CDR3 sequences, and approximately 95% are seen once. The top ten clonotypes cover about 0.17% of the sample.

Study-wide conclusions, independent of this receptor: In patients with Susac syndrome, the CD4+ T cell repertoire showed no detectable clonal expansion. The TCR sequencing and HLA analysis was acknowledged to have included a relatively small number of individuals.

The receptor comes from a human donor with Susac syndrome. Sequenced material: CD4+ T cells from PBMCs.

The DNA reads as follows: TGTGCCAGCAGCCGGGCGGCAGATACGCAGTATTTT. This is translated as CASSRAADTQYF. The rearranged segments are TRBV12-3 or TRBV12-4 and TRBJ2-3; the D gene assignment is ambiguous. The CDR3 starts with the cysteine, ends with the phenylalanine, and has 12 residues. Only the CDR3 region is kept as DNA, spanning 36 bases read in frame from base 1. Trimming takes 6 bases from V and 4 bases from J, and the germline ends sit 8 bases apart.